Included here is one TCR beta chain sequence, with context. Its cognate antigen is unknown. Donors counted as nominally healthy when sampled, yet unrecorded immune exposures were likely. The sample originates from a study of cytomegalovirus exposure and HLA in healthy donors. Overall study findings and caveats: Investigators reported 150 to 200 TCR beta chains as tied to cytomegalovirus.

With 60 Vbeta and 13 Jbeta primers, the PCR was carried out. TCRdb's table, derived via immunoSEQ multiplex PCR, lists solely in-frame clones and lacks some. The profile shows some 110,000 clones, approximately 72% of them singletons. The sequence was obtained from a man younger than 45 in good health and CMV-seronegative. Sample: PBMCs.

CDR3 protein: CASSPDSLGTDTQYF. The CDR3 DNA reads as TGTGCCAGCAGCCCGGACAGTCTTGGCACAGATACGCAGTATTTT. This sequence joins TRBV7-2 and TRBJ2-3, with D maybe TRBD1 (6 bases). Germline values: CDR1 SGHTA, CDR2 FQGNSA. Deletions cut 5 bases from V and 1 base from J, with 13 bases between. This CDR3 region has 15 residues.